The next 21 T cell receptor beta chains were all read from a single sample in a study of blood T cell repertoires in COVID-19. Sequencing used immunoSEQ multiplex PCR; TCRdb keeps in-frame clones, though not all of them. The sample includes roughly 260,000 clones, 75% to 90% of them seen just once. The sequenced sample consisted of peripheral blood. The source of these receptors is a woman in her forties or fifties who had recovered from COVID-19.

This sequence joins TRBV30 and TRBJ1-4, with D perhaps matching TRBD1 (6 bases). Trimming cost V 3 bases and J 7 bases, with 12 bases left between them. The CDR3 totals 13 residues. Germline assignment: CDR1 GTSNPN and CDR2 SVGIG (reference sequence). The chain's CDR3 is CAWSQGLSEKLFF. The CDR3 DNA reads TGTGCCTGGAGCCAGGGGTTATCTGAAAAACTGTTTTTT.

The chain is built from TRBV11-1 and TRBJ2-1; 7 positions agree with TRBD2. The J segment lost 4 bases and the V segment lost 2 bases, leaving 8 bases of the junction unmatched. Per the germline V gene, CDR1 is SGHAT and CDR2 is FQDESV (reference sequence). The length of the CDR3 is 16 residues. The chain's CDR3 is CASSLRAASGYNEQFF. CDR3 nucleotide sequence: TGTGCCAGCAGCTTAAGGGCAGCTAGCGGATACAATGAGCAGTTCTTC.

The CDR3 protein is CASSSGTEGEKLFF. CDR3 DNA sequence: TGTGCCAGCAGTTCCGGGACAGAGGGTGAAAAACTGTTTTTT. The chain joins TRBV28 to TRBJ1-4; 7 bases are a match to TRBD1. From germline, CDR1 is MDHEN and CDR2 SYDVKM. V dropped 4 bases and J dropped 7; count of bases not matched to a gene: 6. This CDR3 spans 14 amino acids.

This clone was recorded once. The CDR3 reads CASSPRAEAYGYTF. The CDR3 region has the DNA TGTGCCAGCTCACCGAGGGCGGAAGCATATGGCTACACCTTC. The rearrangement uses TRBV18 and TRBJ1-2; no firm D call. V was cut by 3 bases and J by 5 bases, with 13 bases left in between. This CDR3 contains 14 residues. Germline V gene data show CDR1 as KGHSH and CDR2 as LQKENI.

J is TRBJ1-4 and V is TRBV19, with D perhaps TRBD1 (6 bases). The germline V gene has CDR1 LNHDA and CDR2 SQIVND (reference sequence). The CDR3 consists of 17 residues. V was pared by 3 bases and J by 6 bases, with 20 bases between. CDR3 protein: CASSIGGRTVIYEKLFF. As DNA, the CDR3 is TGTGCCAGTAGTATTGGGGGCAGGACGGTGATATATGAAAAACTGTTTTTT. The full variable domain, with the rest looked up from reference TRBV19 and TRBJ1-4, is DGGITQSPKYLFRKEGQNVTLSCEQNLNHDAMYWYRQDPGQGLRLIYYSQIVNDFQKGDIAEGYSVSREKKESFPLTVTSAQKNPTAFYLCASSIGGRTVIYEKLFFGSGTQLSVL.

This rearrangement joins TRBV30 to TRBJ1-1, with TRBD1 as a possible D gene (5 bases). The CDR3 loop spans 14 amino acids. Trimming stripped 4 bases from V and 4 bases from J, with 16 bases between. The germline V gene encodes CDR1 GTSNPN and CDR2 SVGIG (reference sequence). The CDR3: CAWTLWGVGTEAFF. The DNA of the CDR3 is TGTGCCTGGACCCTCTGGGGGGTGGGCACTGAAGCTTTCTTT.

The chain has TRBV24-1 and TRBJ2-1; a possible D gene is TRBD2 (5 bases). V gave up 5 bases and J gave up 7 bases, with 23 bases separating them. There are 17 residues in the CDR3. Germline assignment: CDR1 KGHDR and CDR2 SFDVKD. The CDR3 nucleotides read TGTGCCACCAGTGGACTCCCACCCGGAAGCTCGGGGAATGAGCAGTTCTTC. Its protein product is CATSGLPPGSSGNEQFF.

The chain is built from TRBV18 and TRBJ2-1; possibly TRBD2 for D (5 bases). Per the germline V gene, CDR1 is KGHSH and CDR2 is LQKENI. The V gene lost 3 bases and the J gene lost 9 bases, with 12 bases spanning the gap. The CDR3 spans 13 residues. CDR3 sequence reads: CASSPAREGEQFF. For the CDR3, the DNA is TGTGCCAGCTCACCTGCCCGGGAAGGTGAGCAGTTCTTC. Filled out from reference TRBV18 and TRBJ2-1, the complete variable domain reads NAGVMQNPRHLVRRRGQEARLRCSPMKGHSHVYWYRQLPEEGLKFMVYLQKENIIDESGMPKERFSAEFPKEGPSILRIQQVVRGDSAAYFCASSPAREGEQFFGPGTRLTVL.

The V gene is TRBV18, the J gene TRBJ2-2; no clear D. V lost 3 bases to trimming and J lost 7 bases, with 15 bases between them. The germline V gene encodes CDR1 KGHSH and CDR2 LQKENI. This CDR3 has 15 residues. Here the CDR3 DNA reads TGTGCCAGCTCACCTCTAGGCCCATCGGTCGGGGAGCTGTTTTTT. Translated, it gives CASSPLGPSVGELFF.

The chain couples TRBV27 to TRBJ1-6, with 7 bases fitting TRBD1. This CDR3 comprises 20 residues. The trim removed 5 bases at V and 1 base at J, leaving 17 bases unmatched. Per germline, CDR1 MNHEY and CDR2 SMNVEV (reference sequence). The CDR3 region is CASSVYRTTGRNSYNSPLHF. For the CDR3, the DNA is TGTGCCAGCAGTGTCTACCGCACGACAGGGAGGAATTCCTATAATTCACCCCTCCACTTT.

This clone was seen only a few times. The rearrangement joins TRBV30 to TRBJ2-1; 11 bases agree with TRBD1. The trim removed 4 bases at V and 4 bases at J, leaving 3 bases unmatched. CDR1 and CDR2 (germline): GTSNPN, SVGIG (reference sequence). The length of the CDR3 is 14 residues. CDR3 in amino acids: CAWKGDRGYNEQFF. CDR3 in DNA: TGTGCCTGGAAAGGGGACAGGGGGTACAATGAGCAGTTCTTC.

About this clone: The same CDR3 arises from other DNA sequences in this sample as well. The rearrangement joins TRBV6-5 to TRBJ1-5; perhaps TRBD1 as D (6 bases). CDR3 length: 13 residues. The ends were cut back, 4 bases at V and 7 bases at J, with 11 bases in the middle. Per the germline V gene, CDR1 is MNHEY and CDR2 is SVGAGI. Here the CDR3 DNA reads TGTGCCAGCAGTTCAGGGGTCGGGCAGCCCCAGCATTTT. Its translation: CASSSGVGQPQHF.

This clone was seen a single time. The chain recombines TRBV7-2 with TRBJ2-7; maybe TRBD1 (5 bases). V gave up 1 base and J gave up 8 bases, with 15 bases separating them. In germline, CDR1 is SGHTA, CDR2 FQGNSA. The CDR3 is made up of 14 amino acids. The CDR3 nucleotides read TGTGCCAGCAGCTTAGACAGGAACCCTACGAAGCAGTACTTC. Encoded protein: CASSLDRNPTKQYF.

The chain combines TRBV15 with TRBJ1-1; 9 nucleotides match TRBD1. The V gene's germline CDR1 is LNHNV and CDR2 YYDKDF (reference sequence). This CDR3 comprises 15 residues. With V trimmed by 2 bases and J by 4 bases, 5 bases remained unmatched. CDR3 sequence: CATSRPRQGVTEAFF. In DNA form, the CDR3 reads TGTGCCACCAGCAGACCCAGACAGGGGGTCACTGAAGCTTTCTTT.

The rearrangement joins TRBV18 to TRBJ2-7; D is possibly TRBD1 (5 bases). The CDR3 sequence is 15 residues long. V dropped 3 bases and J dropped 0 bases, with 12 bases sitting between them. Germline V gene lookup returns CDR1 KGHSH and CDR2 LQKENI. The CDR3 sequence: CASSPVTASSYEQYF. CDR3 nucleotides: TGTGCCAGCTCACCGGTGACAGCCAGCTCCTACGAGCAGTACTTC.

DNA for the CDR3: TGTGCCAGCAGTCAACCGGGACTAGCGAATGAGCAGTTCTTC. This codes for CASSQPGLANEQFF. The rearrangement links TRBV6-5 to TRBJ2-1, with 10 bases fitting TRBD2. The trim removed 5 bases at V and 7 bases at J, leaving 5 bases unmatched. Germline V gene data show CDR1 as MNHEY and CDR2 as SVGAGI. The CDR3 totals 14 residues.

This rearrangement joins TRBV5-5 to TRBJ2-7; D is possibly TRBD2 (5 bases). Germline V CDR1 and CDR2: SGHKS, YYEKEE (reference sequence). The CDR3 totals 14 residues. Trimming took off 4 bases at V and 1 base at J, with 12 bases between the two ends. The CDR3 region is CASSPRGISYEQYF. Written as DNA, the CDR3 is TGTGCCAGCAGCCCCCGAGGGATTTCCTACGAGCAGTACTTC.

J is TRBJ1-2 and V is TRBV6-5; 8 bases match TRBD1. Germline V CDR1 and CDR2: MNHEY, SVGAGI. The CDR3 length is 13 residues. After removal of 6 bases from V and 8 bases from J, the junction contained 8 bases not matched to a gene. The CDR3 DNA follows: TGTGCCAGCAGCCGGACAGGGATACGCGGCTACACCTTC. This gives the protein CASSRTGIRGYTF.

V usage is TRBV29-1 and J usage is TRBJ1-2; 11 nucleotides align to TRBD1. This CDR3 region has 17 residues. Germline assignment: CDR1 SQVTM and CDR2 ANQGSEA. The trim removed 1 base at V and 2 bases at J, leaving 9 bases unmatched. The CDR3 DNA reads TGCAGCGTTGAAGCCCGGACAGGGGGCGCCGGGAACTATGGCTACACCTTC. This codes for CSVEARTGGAGNYGYTF.

This sequence joins TRBV2 and TRBJ1-2; 8 bases agree with TRBD1. The germline gives CDR1 SNHLY, CDR2 FYNNEI. V gave up 7 bases and J gave up 4 bases; unmatched junction bases: 8. The CDR3 has 14 amino acids. As DNA, the CDR3 is TGTGCCAGCACTCCCGGGACAGGAGCCTATGGCTACACCTTC. The encoded protein is CASTPGTGAYGYTF.

The chain carries TRBV5-1 and TRBJ2-3; TRBD2 matches 7 bases. With V trimmed by 7 bases and J by 2 bases, 7 bases remained unmatched. This CDR3 spans 14 amino acids. The germline V gene has CDR1 SGHRS and CDR2 YFSETQ. CDR3 coding DNA: TGCGCCAGCCGAGCGGGACTTTACACAGATACGCAGTATTTT. It codes for CASRAGLYTDTQYF.